The 8 T cell receptor beta chains listed next were all sequenced from one sample in a study of Ad26.COV2.S vaccination and SARS-CoV-2 variants. Using immunoSEQ multiplex PCR, the repertoire was profiled, and TCRdb retains in-frame clones only, with some absent. The table has approximately 400,000 clones, approximately 84% seen once. Treatment denoted: about 20 received Ad26.COV2.S at low or high dose, single or two shots; about 5 received placebo; per-sample allocation not given. Sampling occurred on day 63 after the first vaccine or placebo injection. Sequences were derived from peripheral blood, sampled in a trial of Ad26.COV2.S vaccine versus placebo. The origin of the receptors is a person between 18 and 65 years old who received the Ad26.COV2.S COVID-19 vaccine or a placebo.

The chain joins TRBV11-3 to TRBJ2-2, with 7 bases identical to TRBD2. This CDR3 is built from 16 residues. The trim removed 3 bases at V and 6 bases at J, leaving 10 bases unmatched. CDR1 and CDR2 (germline): SGHNT, YENEEA. This CDR3 is CASSFRSGTIPGELFF. CDR3 nucleotides: TGTGCCAGCAGCTTCCGAAGCGGGACGATCCCCGGGGAGCTGTTTTTT.

This chain uses TRBV3-1 (or the pseudogene TRBV3-2) with TRBJ1-5; no clear D gene. CDR3 length: 14 amino acids. The germline V gene has CDR1 LGHDT and CDR2 YNNKEL (reference sequence). The ends were cut back, 4 bases at V and 4 bases at J, with 11 bases in the middle. The CDR3 loop reads CASSLRIQNQPQHF. CDR3 nucleotides: TGTGCCAGCAGCCTCCGCATTCAGAATCAGCCCCAGCATTTT.

V usage is TRBV10-1 and J usage is TRBJ2-2, with a weak D call TRBD2 (6 bases). Germline assignment: CDR1 WNHNN and CDR2 SYGVQD (reference sequence). This CDR3 is built from 15 residues. Trimming removed 5 bases from V and 0 bases from J, with 10 bases in between. CDR3 amino acids: CASSTGEANTGELFF. The DNA for the CDR3 is TGCGCCAGCAGTACCGGGGAGGCGAACACCGGGGAGCTGTTTTTT.

The chain links TRBV19 to TRBJ2-2; TRBD2 is a possible D gene (6 bases). The V gene's germline CDR1 is LNHDA and CDR2 SQIVND (reference sequence). Deletions cut 6 bases from V and 3 bases from J, with 14 bases between. CDR3 size: 15 residues. The CDR3 loop reads CASRGGGEDTGELFF. The CDR3 DNA follows: TGTGCCAGTAGGGGGGGAGGAGAAGACACCGGGGAGCTGTTTTTT.

CDR3 sequence: CASSTLLAEGTDTQYF. CDR3 sequence (DNA): TGTGCCAGCAGTACCCTCCTAGCGGAAGGCACAGATACGCAGTATTTT. V and J are TRBV27 and TRBJ2-3; 7 nucleotides match TRBD2. The J segment lost 1 base and the V segment lost 5 bases, leaving 9 bases of the junction unmatched. The CDR3 contains 16 residues. Looked up from germline, CDR1 is MNHEY and CDR2 is SMNVEV (reference sequence).

The chain employs TRBV4-3 and TRBJ2-4, with TRBD2 matching 9 bases. With 0 bases clipped from V and 0 bases from J, the junction kept 6 bases outside the gene matches. Per germline, CDR1 LGHNA and CDR2 YSLEER. The CDR3 loop spans 18 amino acids. CDR3: CASSQDRSGGLAKNIQYF. The CDR3, as DNA: TGCGCCAGCAGCCAAGACCGAAGCGGGGGGTTAGCCAAAAACATTCAGTACTTC.

J is TRBJ1-3 and V is TRBV19; D not certain. Germline CDR1 reads LNHDA; CDR2 reads SQIVND (reference sequence). This CDR3 has 14 residues. Trimming cost V 1 base and J 0 bases, with 4 bases left between them. CDR3 region: CASSIGSSGNTIYF. The CDR3 nucleotides read TGTGCCAGTAGTATAGGAAGCTCTGGAAACACCATATATTTT.

This chain links TRBV5-1 with TRBJ2-7; no clear D gene. V lost 4 bases and J lost 2, with 4 bases in between. The CDR3 extends over 11 amino acids. Germline V CDR1 and CDR2: SGHRS, YFSETQ. The CDR3 sequence is CASSAAYEQYF. DNA of the CDR3: TGCGCCAGCAGCGCGGCCTACGAGCAGTACTTC.